This T cell receptor (beta chain) was sequenced during a study of identical twins (dated by TCRdb to the mid-2010s). In terms of the full investigation: The study deep-sequenced TCR alpha and beta repertoires from monozygotic twins, unrelated adults of various ages and cord blood to test whether fetal clonotypes persist. To rule out contamination, the twin experiments were replicated at different times with different library preparation protocols.

What the authors observed across the whole study: Because the same donors could not be followed over many years, the conclusions relied on cross-sectional statistical analysis. Abundant cord blood beta clonotypes carried fewer insertions; young adult naive repertoires showed a weaker similar trend, while memory repertoires showed none. Zero-insertion analyses could be partly confounded by invariant T cells such as MAIT and iNKT, though diverse VJ usage argued against such confounding for most clonotypes. Compared with coincidental sharing between unrelated individuals, an excess of low generation-probability sequences was observed among out-of-frame TCR alpha sequences shared between twins. Excess twin sharing in beta out-of-frame sequences was weaker because fewer shared sequences lowered the signal-to-noise ratio. Recombination models systematically underestimated out-of-frame TCR alpha sharing in monozygotic twins but agreed with sharing between unrelated individuals.

Spanning cysteine to phenylalanine, the CDR3 consists of 12 amino acids. The DNA shown is the 36-base CDR3, in frame from base 1. V is clipped by 3 bases and J by 6 bases, and the sequence between their germline boundaries is 8 bases long. The germline V gene yields SGHTA for CDR1 and FQGNSA for CDR2. Library prep was done by 5' RACE. The instrument was an Illumina HiSeq 2000. A universal primer binding site was introduced by template switching, and a unique molecular identifier was present in the final cDNA, enabling accurate counting of TCR cDNA molecules. Specific primers in the conserved constant-segment region were used to synthesize first-strand cDNA for the TCR alpha and beta chains. To control for contamination, every cDNA library was double barcoded, receiving both a SMART-Mk sample barcode and Illumina barcodes. Two successive PCR steps introduced TruSeq adapter sequences along with Illumina sample barcodes. Sequencing of the TCR alpha and beta cDNA libraries was done on the Illumina HiSeq platform using custom primers. The original methods were these. MiGEC was used to process raw reads and extract unique molecular identifiers, and MiXCR was used to find CDR3 positions. Recombination models were inferred per individual with the repgenHMM and IGoR tools using an EM algorithm. Shared clonotypes were analyzed with the tcR package in R, and sharing was normalized by the product of cloneset sizes. To study raw recombination free of thymic and clonal selection effects, out-of-frame nonproductive sequences were analyzed. The raw public data were reprocessed by TCRdb itself: fastp quality trimming at Q25, MiXCR clonotype calling, in-frame beta chains only. Identical CDR3 protein sequences are pooled into one entry, listed with their most common genes and DNA. The V and J calls were determined by TCRdb, not by the authors. The sample records 700,000 or so distinct CDR3 sequences, approximately 21% of which are singletons. The ten largest account for approximately 4.5% of the sample.

A note on this clonotype: This receptor's antigen is unknown. No base quality information exists; no much larger clone differs at one position.

Every donor in the study was a healthy Caucasian. Three pairs of female monozygotic twins, all aged 18 to 29 years, made up the twin cohort. Peripheral blood mononuclear cells were the source from which RNA for the TCR libraries was isolated. Another study also made use of these data, one on T cells expressing NK-cell markers. Per that second paper: In sorted CD3+CD56+NKG2C+, CD3+CD56+NKG2C- and CD3+CD56-NKG2C+ T-cell subsets from about 8 donors, TCR beta-chain repertoires were profiled. Of the eight sequenced donors, seven were found to be HCMV-seropositive and one was found to be HCMV-seronegative. To restrict sorting to alphabetaTCR-expressing T cells, an anti-gammadeltaTCR antibody was added in several experiments. For about 6 donors, the dominant CD3+CD56+NKG2C+ clonotypes were among the top 10 CD8+ clonotypes and accounted for about 1.0-8% of CD8+ T cells. Those dominant clonotypes were again the most abundant among CD3+CD56-NKG2C+ cells in several donors, at roughly 28.3-65%. Whether the expanded NKG2C-expressing T cell clones were specific for HCMV antigens remained unclear. All eight donors whose samples were sequenced were randomly selected healthy volunteers, three of them men and five women. A commercial ELISA kit detecting HCMV-specific IgG in serum was used to determine HCMV serostatus. For about six donors, unsorted PBMC were also used to sequence bulk peripheral blood T-cell repertoires. MIGEC handled demultiplexing of the reads and grouping by UMI, while MiTCR was used to assemble and quantify clonotypes. To exclude erroneous sequences, only TCR cDNA sequences supported by at least two reads were retained. The tcR package was used for downstream repertoire analysis, and clonotypes were matched between fractions using CDR3 nucleotide sequence together with V segment. VDJmatch was used to annotate antigen specificity against VDJdb, with one amino acid substitution in CDR3 allowed.

Sequencing input: PBMCs. The chain couples TRBV7-2 to TRBJ1-2; the D gene identity is not certain. The sequence was collected from a woman between 18 and 30 years old in good health. The CDR3 sequence is CASSFRTNGYTF. In nucleotides, the sequence is TGTGCCAGCAGCTTTAGGACTAATGGCTACACCTTC.